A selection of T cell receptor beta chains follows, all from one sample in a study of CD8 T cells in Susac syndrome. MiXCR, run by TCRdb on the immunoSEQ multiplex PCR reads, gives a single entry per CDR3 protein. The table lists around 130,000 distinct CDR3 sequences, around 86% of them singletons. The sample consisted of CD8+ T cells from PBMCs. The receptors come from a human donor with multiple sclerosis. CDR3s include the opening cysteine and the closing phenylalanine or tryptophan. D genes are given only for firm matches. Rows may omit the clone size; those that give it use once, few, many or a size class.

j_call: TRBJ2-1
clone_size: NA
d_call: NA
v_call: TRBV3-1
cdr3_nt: TGTGCCAGCAGCCAAGATGGGCGGGGTTCAAATGAGCAGTTCTTC
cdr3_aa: CASSQDGRGSNEQFF

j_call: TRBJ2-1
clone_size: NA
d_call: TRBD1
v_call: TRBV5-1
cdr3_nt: TGCGCCAGCAGCTTTAGAGTTCCGGGACAGGGATTAAATGAGCAGTTCTTC
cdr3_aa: CASSFRVPGQGLNEQFF

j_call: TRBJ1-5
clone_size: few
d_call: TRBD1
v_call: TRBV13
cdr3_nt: TGTGCCAGCAGCCACGGTCTAGGACAGGGCGTAAATCAGCCCCAGCATTTT
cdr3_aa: CASSHGLGQGVNQPQHF

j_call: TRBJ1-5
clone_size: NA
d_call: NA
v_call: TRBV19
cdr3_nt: TGTGCCAGTAAGGGATCAACGCGGAGCAATCAGCCCCAGCATTTT
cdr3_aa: CASKGSTRSNQPQHF

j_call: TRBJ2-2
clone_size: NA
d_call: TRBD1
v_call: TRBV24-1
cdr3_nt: TGTGCCACGAATACCGGGACAGGGGCCCCCGGGGAGCTGTTTTTT
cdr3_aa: CATNTGTGAPGELFF

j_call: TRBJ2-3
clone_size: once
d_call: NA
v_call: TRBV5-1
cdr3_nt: TGCGCCAGCAGCTCTAGCGGCACAGATACGCAGTATTTT
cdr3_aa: CASSSSGTDTQYF

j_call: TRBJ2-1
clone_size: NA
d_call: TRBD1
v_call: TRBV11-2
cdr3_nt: TGTGCCAGCAGTAGACCGGGACAGGGGTATTATGAGCAGTTCTTC
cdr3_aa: CASSRPGQGYYEQFF

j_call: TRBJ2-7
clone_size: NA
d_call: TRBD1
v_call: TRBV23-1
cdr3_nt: TGCGCCAGCAGTCAAAGTCCGGACAGGTCCTACGAGCAGTACTTC
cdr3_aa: CASSQSPDRSYEQYF

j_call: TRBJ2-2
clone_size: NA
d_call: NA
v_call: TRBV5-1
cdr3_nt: TGCGCCAGCAGCTTTAGGACCGCCCAACCCAGCGCCGGGGAGCTGTTTTTT
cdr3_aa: CASSFRTAQPSAGELFF

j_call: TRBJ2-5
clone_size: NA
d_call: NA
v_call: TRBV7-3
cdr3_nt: TGTGCCAGCAGCTTAATTGGGACGGGGGAGACCCAGTACTTC
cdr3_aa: CASSLIGTGETQYF

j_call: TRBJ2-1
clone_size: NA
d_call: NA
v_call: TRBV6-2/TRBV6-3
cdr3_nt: TGTGCCAGCATAAGGACAGCGAAATACAATGAGCAGTTCTTC
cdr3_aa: CASIRTAKYNEQFF

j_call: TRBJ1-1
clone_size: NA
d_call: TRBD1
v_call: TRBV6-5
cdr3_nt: TGTGCCAGCAGTTACTCATGGACAGGGGATCAAACTGAAGCTTTCTTT
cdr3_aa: CASSYSWTGDQTEAFF

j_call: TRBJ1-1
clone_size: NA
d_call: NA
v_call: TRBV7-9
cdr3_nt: TGTGCCAGCAGCTTAATACGGGAAGTCACTGAAGCTTTCTTT
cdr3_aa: CASSLIREVTEAFF

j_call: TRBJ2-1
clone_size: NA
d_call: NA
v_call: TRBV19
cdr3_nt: TGTGCCAGTAGTATAGGAGGGTACCACAATGAGCAGTTCTTC
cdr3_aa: CASSIGGYHNEQFF

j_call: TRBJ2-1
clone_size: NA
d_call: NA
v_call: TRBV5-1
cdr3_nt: TGCGCCAGCAGCTCCCCCCGGGATTTACCCTACAATGAGCAGTTCTTC
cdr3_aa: CASSSPRDLPYNEQFF

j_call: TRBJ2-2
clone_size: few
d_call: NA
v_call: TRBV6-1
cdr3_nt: TGTGCCAGCAGTGAAACCATATCGAACACCGGGGAGCTGTTTTTT
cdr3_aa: CASSETISNTGELFF

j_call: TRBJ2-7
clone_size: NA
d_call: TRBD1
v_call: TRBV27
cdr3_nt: TGTGCCAGCAGTCTTGCGGGACAGGGGGCGTCCTACGAGCAGTACTTC
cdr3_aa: CASSLAGQGASYEQYF

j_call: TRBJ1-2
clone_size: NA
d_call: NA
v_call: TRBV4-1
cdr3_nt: TGCGCCAGCAGCCAAGGCATAGGGGCAATCCATGGCTACACCTTC
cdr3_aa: CASSQGIGAIHGYTF

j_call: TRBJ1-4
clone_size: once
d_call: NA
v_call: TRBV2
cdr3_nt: TGTGCCAGCAGTGAAGGCGGAGGGTCTTATGAAAAACTGTTTTTT
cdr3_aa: CASSEGGGSYEKLFF

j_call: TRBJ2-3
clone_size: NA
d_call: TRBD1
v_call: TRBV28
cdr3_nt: TGTGCCAGCAGTACGTTACAGGGGGCAGATACGCAGTATTTT
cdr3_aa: CASSTLQGADTQYF

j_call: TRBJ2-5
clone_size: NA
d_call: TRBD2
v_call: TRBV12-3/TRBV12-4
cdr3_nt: TGTGCCAGCAGCCCTAGCGGGGAGACCCAGTACTTC
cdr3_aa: CASSPSGETQYF

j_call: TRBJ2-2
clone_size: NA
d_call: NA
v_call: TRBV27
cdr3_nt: TGTGCCAGCAGTTTATCAGGGTGGGACACCGGGGAGCTGTTTTTT
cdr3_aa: CASSLSGWDTGELFF

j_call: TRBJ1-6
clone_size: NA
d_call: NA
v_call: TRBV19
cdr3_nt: TGTGCCAGTAGTATGTTCGGGGATCAACCCCTCCACTTT
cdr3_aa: CASSMFGDQPLHF

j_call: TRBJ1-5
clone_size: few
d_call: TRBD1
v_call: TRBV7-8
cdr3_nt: TGTGCCAGCAGCTTCTCTAGTGGGGCTAGGGGGCGGGCCCAGCCCCAGCATTTT
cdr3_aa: CASSFSSGARGRAQPQHF

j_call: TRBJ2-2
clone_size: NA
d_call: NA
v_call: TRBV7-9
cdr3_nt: TGTGCCAGCAGCGACCGACGGGACGTAACCGGGGAGCTGTTTTTT
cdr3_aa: CASSDRRDVTGELFF

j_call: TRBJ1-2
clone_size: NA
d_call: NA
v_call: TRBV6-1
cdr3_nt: TGTGCCAGCAGTGAAGGTATGGGGACCTTGAACTATGGCTACACCTTC
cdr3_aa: CASSEGMGTLNYGYTF

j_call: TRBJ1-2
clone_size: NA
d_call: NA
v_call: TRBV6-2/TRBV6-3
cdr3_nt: TGTGCCAGCAGGACTCCGGGACGGGTAGATGGCTACACCTTC
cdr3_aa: CASRTPGRVDGYTF

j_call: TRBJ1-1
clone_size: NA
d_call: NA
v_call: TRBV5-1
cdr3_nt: TGCGCCAGCAGCTTGGCTCAAAACACTGAAGCTTTCTTT
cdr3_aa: CASSLAQNTEAFF

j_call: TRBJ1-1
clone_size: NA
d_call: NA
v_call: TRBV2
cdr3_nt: TGTGCCAGCAGTGAAGCGACTGCCGAAGCTTTCTTT
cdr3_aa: CASSEATAEAFF

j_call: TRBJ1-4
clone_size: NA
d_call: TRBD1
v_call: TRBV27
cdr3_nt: TGTGCCAGCAGTCGACAGGGAACTATTAATGAAAAACTGTTTTTT
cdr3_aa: CASSRQGTINEKLFF

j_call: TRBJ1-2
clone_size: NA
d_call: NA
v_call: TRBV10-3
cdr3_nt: TGTGCCATCAGGGAAAGGACGATCTATGGCTACACCTTC
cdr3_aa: CAIRERTIYGYTF

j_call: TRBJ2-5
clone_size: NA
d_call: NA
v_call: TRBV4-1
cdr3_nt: TGCGCCAGCAGCCGATCCGGACGCCAAGAGACCCAGTACTTC
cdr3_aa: CASSRSGRQETQYF

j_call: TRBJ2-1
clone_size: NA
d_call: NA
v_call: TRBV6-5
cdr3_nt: TGTGCCAGCAGTTACTTTGACGGAGGCAATGAGCAGTTCTTC
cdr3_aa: CASSYFDGGNEQFF

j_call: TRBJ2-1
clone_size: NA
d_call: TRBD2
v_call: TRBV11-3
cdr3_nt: TGTGCCACCCAACTAGCGGGAGCATTTATGGGTTACAATGAGCAGTTCTTC
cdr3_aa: CATQLAGAFMGYNEQFF

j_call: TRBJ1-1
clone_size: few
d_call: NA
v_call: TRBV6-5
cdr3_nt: TGTGCCAGCAGTTACGCGGCTACGAACACTGAAGCTTTCTTT
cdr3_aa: CASSYAATNTEAFF

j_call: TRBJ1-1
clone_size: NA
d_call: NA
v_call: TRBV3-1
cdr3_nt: TGTGCCAGCAGCCAAGGTTGGGGGGAAGACACTGAAGCTTTCTTT
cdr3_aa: CASSQGWGEDTEAFF

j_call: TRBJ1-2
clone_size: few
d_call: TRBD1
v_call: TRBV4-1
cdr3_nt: TGCGCCAGCAGCCAGGACATAAGGACAGGGAAGGGAGGCTACACCTTC
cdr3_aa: CASSQDIRTGKGGYTF

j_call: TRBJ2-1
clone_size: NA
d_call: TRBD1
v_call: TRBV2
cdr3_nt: TGTGCCAGCAGTACCTCCCGGACAGGTAACAATGAGCAGTTCTTC
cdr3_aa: CASSTSRTGNNEQFF

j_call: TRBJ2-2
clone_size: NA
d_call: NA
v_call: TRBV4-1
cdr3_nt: TGCGCCAGCAGCCGATCCCTGGGGACCGGGGAGCTGTTTTTT
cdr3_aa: CASSRSLGTGELFF

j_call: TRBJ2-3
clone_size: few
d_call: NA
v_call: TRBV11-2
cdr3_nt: TGTGCCAGCAGAGCGCCGGGAACCCCAGATACGCAGTATTTT
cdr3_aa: CASRAPGTPDTQYF

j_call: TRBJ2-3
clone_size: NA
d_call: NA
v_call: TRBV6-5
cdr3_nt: TGTGCCAGCAGTTACTTGGAAGCAGATACGCAGTATTTT
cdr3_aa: CASSYLEADTQYF

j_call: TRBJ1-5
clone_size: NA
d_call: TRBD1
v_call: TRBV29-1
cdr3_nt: TGCAGCGTGGGGAGGGTAGGGGGCGCGAGACAGCCCCAGCATTTT
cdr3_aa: CSVGRVGGARQPQHF

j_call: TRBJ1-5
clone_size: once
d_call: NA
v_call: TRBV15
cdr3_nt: TGTGCCACCAGCAGAGATCGGCCTGGAATCGGTATTCAGCCCCAGCATTTT
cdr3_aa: CATSRDRPGIGIQPQHF

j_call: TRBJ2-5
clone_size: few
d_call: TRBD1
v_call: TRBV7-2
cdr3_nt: TGTGCCAGCAGCTTCCCCGGGACAGGGCAAGAGACCCAGTACTTC
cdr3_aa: CASSFPGTGQETQYF

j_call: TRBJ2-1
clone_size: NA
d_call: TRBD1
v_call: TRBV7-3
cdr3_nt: TGTGCCAGCAGCCTGAACCCGGACAGGGACGGGTACAATGAGCAGTTCTTC
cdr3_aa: CASSLNPDRDGYNEQFF

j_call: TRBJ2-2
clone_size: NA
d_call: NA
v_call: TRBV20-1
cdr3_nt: TGCAGTGCTAGAGGTGTAGTGAGGTCGAACACCGGGGAGCTGTTTTTT
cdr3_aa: CSARGVVRSNTGELFF

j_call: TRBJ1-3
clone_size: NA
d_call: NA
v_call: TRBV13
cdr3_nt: TGTGCCAGCAGCTTACAGGGTGCGGAAGGAAACACCATATATTTT
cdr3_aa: CASSLQGAEGNTIYF

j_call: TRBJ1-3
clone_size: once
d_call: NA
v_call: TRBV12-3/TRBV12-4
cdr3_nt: TGTGCCAGCAGTTTTTCGGTCTCCTACATCTCTGGAAACACCATATATTTT
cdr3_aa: CASSFSVSYISGNTIYF

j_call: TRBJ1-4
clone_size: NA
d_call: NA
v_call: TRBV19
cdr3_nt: TGTGCCAGTGCGAAGGGACTGGTTGAAAAACTGTTTTTT
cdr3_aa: CASAKGLVEKLFF

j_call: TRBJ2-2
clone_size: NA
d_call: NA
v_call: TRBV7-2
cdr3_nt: TGTGCCAGCAGCCCCGATTGGTCGGTCCTAACCGGGGAGCTGTTTTTT
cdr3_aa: CASSPDWSVLTGELFF

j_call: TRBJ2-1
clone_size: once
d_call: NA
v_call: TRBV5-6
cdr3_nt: TGTGCCAGCAGCTTCTCGGGAGCCGGGGATGAGCAGTTCTTC
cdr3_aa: CASSFSGAGDEQFF

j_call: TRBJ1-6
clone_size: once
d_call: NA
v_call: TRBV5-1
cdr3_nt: TGCGCCAGCAGCTTGGGTCAGCGTTATAATTCACCCCTCCACTTT
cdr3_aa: CASSLGQRYNSPLHF

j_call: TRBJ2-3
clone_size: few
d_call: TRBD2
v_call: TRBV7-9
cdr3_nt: TGTGCCAGCAGCTTAGCGCTAGCGGGGGCTACAGATACGCAGTATTTT
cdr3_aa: CASSLALAGATDTQYF

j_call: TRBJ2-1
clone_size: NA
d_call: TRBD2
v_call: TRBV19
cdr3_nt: TGTGCCAGTAGTATCGGCTACGGACTAGCGCGAGAGCAGTTCTTC
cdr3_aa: CASSIGYGLAREQFF

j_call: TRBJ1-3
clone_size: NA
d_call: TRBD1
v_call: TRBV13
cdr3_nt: TGTGCCAGCAGCTCCAGGGGGCTTACCGGAAACACCATATATTTT
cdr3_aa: CASSSRGLTGNTIYF

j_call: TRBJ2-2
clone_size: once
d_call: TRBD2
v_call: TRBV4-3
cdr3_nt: TGCGCCAGCAGCCAAGATTACTGGCGGGAGGGATCGGACACCGGGGAGCTGTTTTTT
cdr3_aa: CASSQDYWREGSDTGELFF

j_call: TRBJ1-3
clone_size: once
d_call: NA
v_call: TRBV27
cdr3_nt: TGTGCCAGCAGTCCCATCCCCGTACATCGCTCTGGAAACACCATATATTTT
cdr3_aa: CASSPIPVHRSGNTIYF

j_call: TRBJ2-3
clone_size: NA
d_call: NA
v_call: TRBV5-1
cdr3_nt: TGCGCCAGCAGCTCACCATCCGGGGGGCTGACAGATACGCAGTATTTT
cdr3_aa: CASSSPSGGLTDTQYF

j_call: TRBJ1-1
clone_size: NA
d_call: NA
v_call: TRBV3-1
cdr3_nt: TGTGCCAGCAGCCAAGATGAACTTGTGGGGCCGGGTGAAGCTTTCTTT
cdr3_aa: CASSQDELVGPGEAFF